The clone carrying this T cell receptor beta chain showed up just a few times. The antigen remains undetermined. The record originates from a study of beta chain features in type 1 diabetes. As every portion of the isolated RNA was reverse transcribed, the sequencing read expressed TCRB transcripts. This table comes from immunoSEQ multiplex PCR, and its TCRdb copy is limited to in-frame clones, with some not included. The sample lists around 150,000 clones, around a tenth occurring once. V lost 5 bases, J lost 6 bases, and 26 bases lay in between. This CDR3 comprises 18 residues. CDR1 and CDR2 (germline): SGHTA, FQGTGA. Averaging about 0.12 L, one heparinised blood draw came from each individual donor. CD45RO/CCR7/CD25/CD127/CD95/CD27 staining was used to isolate CD4+ naive, central memory, regulatory and stem cell-like memory cells by sorting. Findings and caveats of the study: Significant though moderate, a shortening of TCRB CDR3s appeared in all four CD4+ subsets of Type 1 diabetes patients. It was not settled here whether HLA type affects TCRB rearrangement.

J is TRBJ2-1 and V is TRBV7-3, with D perhaps matching TRBD2 (7 bases). The TCR originated in a man aged 25 to 40 with type 1 diabetes. Sequencing input: central memory CD4+ T cells from blood. CDR3: CASSLGGGSGTEANEQFF. In DNA form, the CDR3 reads TGTGCCAGCAGCCTAGGGGGGGGCAGCGGGACCGAGGCCAATGAGCAGTTCTTC.